This TCR beta chain stems from a study of regulatory T cells in long-lasting Graves disease. Researchers made TCR beta libraries by using iRepertoire HTBI primers and running Arm-PCR on CDR3 regions. TCRdb re-analysed the multiplex PCR reads in MiXCR, keeping a single row per CDR3 protein. The sample shows about 440,000 distinct CDR3 sequences, just under 15% of them seen only once. This clonotype was counted at least ten times. Time point indicated: newly diagnosed GD, antithyroid drugs for less than 3 months. PBMC-derived RNA was used for the TCR library. This sample was shared with a second study, whose subject was T cells in Graves' hyperthyroidism and ophthalmopathy. As that report states: The study based diagnoses on clinical symptoms, serum thyroxine and TRAb, thyroid ultrasound and orbital computed tomography. Most clonotypes expanded in the thyroid (above 0.001) were also present in blood.

The clonotype comes from a woman in her twenties or thirties with Graves disease. The starting material was peripheral blood mononuclear cells (PBMCs), obtained at new diagnosis, from a patient treated with antithyroid drugs.

CDR3 DNA: TGCAGCGTGGAACGGGCCACCGTCTCTGGGGCCAACGTCCTGACTTTC. It yields the protein CSVERATVSGANVLTF. This chain joins TRBV29-1 and TRBJ2-6, with D uncertain. Trimming removed 6 bases at V and 0 bases at J, with 15 bases between. CDR1 and CDR2 (germline): SQVTM, ANQGSEA. The CDR3 is 16 residues long. The full variable domain, rest sourced from reference TRBV29-1 and TRBJ2-6, is SAVISQKPSRDICQRGTSLTIQCQVDSQVTMMFWYRQQPGQSLTLIATANQGSEATYESGFVIDKFPISRPNLTFSTLTVSNMSPEDSSIYLCSVERATVSGANVLTFGAGSRLTVL.